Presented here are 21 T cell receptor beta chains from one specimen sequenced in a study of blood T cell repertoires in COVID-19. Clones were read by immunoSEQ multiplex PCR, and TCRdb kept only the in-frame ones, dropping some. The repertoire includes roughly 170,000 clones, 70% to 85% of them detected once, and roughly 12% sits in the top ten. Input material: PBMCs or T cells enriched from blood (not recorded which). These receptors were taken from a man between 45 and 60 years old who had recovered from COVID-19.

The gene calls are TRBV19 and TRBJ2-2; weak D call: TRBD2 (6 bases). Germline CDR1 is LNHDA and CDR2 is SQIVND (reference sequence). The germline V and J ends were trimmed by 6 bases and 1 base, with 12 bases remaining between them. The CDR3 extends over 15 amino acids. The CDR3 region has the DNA TGTGCCAGTAGGGGGAGGAATTTGAACACCGGGGAGCTGTTTTTT. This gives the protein CASRGRNLNTGELFF.

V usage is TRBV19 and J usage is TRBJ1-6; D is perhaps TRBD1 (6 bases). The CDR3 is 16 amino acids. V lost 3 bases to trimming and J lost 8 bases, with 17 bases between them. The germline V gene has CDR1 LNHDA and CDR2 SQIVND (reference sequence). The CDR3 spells CASSIFQQGYDSPLHF. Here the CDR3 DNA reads TGTGCCAGTAGTATCTTTCAACAGGGCTACGATTCACCCCTCCACTTT.

The CDR3 DNA sequence: TGTGCCAGCAGCAACGACATTATTGGGAATGAGCAGTTCTTC. This sequence encodes CASSNDIIGNEQFF. J is TRBJ2-1 and V is TRBV7-3; D remains unclear. Trimming cost V 5 bases and J 7 bases, with 15 bases left between them. CDR1 is SGHTA, CDR2 FQGTGA, per germline. CDR3 length: 14 residues.

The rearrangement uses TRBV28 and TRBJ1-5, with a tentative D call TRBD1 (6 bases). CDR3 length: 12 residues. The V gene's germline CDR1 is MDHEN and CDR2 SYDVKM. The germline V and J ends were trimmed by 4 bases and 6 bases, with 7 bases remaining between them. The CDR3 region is CASSSGAQPQHF. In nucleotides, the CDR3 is TGTGCCAGCAGTTCAGGGGCTCAGCCCCAGCATTTT.

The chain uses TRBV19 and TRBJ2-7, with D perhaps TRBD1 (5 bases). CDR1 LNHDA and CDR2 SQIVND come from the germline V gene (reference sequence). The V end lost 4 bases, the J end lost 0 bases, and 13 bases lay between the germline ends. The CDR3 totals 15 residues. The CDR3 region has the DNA TGTGCCAGTAGTACGAGTTACAGGAGCTCCTACGAGCAGTACTTC. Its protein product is CASSTSYRSSYEQYF. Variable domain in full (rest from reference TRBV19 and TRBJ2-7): DGGITQSPKYLFRKEGQNVTLSCEQNLNHDAMYWYRQDPGQGLRLIYYSQIVNDFQKGDIAEGYSVSREKKESFPLTVTSAQKNPTAFYLCASSTSYRSSYEQYFGPGTRLTVT.

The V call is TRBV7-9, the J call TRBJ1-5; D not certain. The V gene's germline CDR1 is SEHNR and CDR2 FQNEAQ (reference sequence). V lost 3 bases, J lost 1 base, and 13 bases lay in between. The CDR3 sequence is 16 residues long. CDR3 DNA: TGTGCCAGCAGCTTTTGGGTCGGGGAGAGCAATCAGCCCCAGCATTTT. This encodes CASSFWVGESNQPQHF.

CDR3 nucleotides: TGTGCCAGCAGTAATTATCAGGGGAATGAGCAGTTCTTC. Translating it yields CASSNYQGNEQFF. This rearrangement joins TRBV28 to TRBJ2-1; tentative D call: TRBD1 (6 bases). Germline assignment: CDR1 MDHEN and CDR2 SYDVKM. The germline V and J ends were trimmed by 5 bases and 7 bases, with 12 bases remaining between them. CDR3 length equals 13 residues.

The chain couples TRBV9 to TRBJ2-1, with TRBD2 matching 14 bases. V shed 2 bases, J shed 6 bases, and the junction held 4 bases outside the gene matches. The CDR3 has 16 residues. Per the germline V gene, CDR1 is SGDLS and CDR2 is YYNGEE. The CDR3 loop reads CASSVTTSGGGNEQFF. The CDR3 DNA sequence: TGTGCCAGCAGCGTTACGACTAGCGGGGGGGGCAATGAGCAGTTCTTC.

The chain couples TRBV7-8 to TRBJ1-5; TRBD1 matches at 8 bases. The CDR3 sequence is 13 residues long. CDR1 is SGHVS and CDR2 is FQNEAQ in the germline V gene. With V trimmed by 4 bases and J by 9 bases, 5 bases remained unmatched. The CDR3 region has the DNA TGTGCCAGCAGCTCTTCAGACAGGGGGCCCCAGCATTTT. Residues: CASSSSDRGPQHF.

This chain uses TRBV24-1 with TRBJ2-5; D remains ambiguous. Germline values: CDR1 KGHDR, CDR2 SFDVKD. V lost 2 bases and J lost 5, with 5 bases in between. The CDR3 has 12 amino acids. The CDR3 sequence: CATSDSAETQYF. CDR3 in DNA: TGTGCCACCAGTGATTCCGCGGAGACCCAGTACTTC.

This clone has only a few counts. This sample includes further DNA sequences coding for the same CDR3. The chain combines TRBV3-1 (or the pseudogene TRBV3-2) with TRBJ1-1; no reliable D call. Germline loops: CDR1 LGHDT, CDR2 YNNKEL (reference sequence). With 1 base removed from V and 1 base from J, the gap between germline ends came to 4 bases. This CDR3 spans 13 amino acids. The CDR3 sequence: CASSQVQNTEAFF. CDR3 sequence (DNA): TGTGCCAGCAGCCAAGTCCAGAACACTGAAGCTTTCTTT.

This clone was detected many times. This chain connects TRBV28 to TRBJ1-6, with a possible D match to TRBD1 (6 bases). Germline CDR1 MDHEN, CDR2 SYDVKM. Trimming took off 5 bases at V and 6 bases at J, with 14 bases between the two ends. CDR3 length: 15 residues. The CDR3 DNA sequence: TGTGCCAGCAGTACAGGGACATTTAGTAATTCACCCCTCCACTTT. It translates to CASSTGTFSNSPLHF.

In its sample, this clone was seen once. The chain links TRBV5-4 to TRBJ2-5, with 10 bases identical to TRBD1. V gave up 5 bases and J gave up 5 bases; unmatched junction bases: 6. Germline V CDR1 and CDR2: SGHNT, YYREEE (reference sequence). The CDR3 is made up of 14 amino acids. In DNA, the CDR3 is TGTGCCAGCAGTCGACAGGGGGCTGGCGAGACCCAGTACTTC. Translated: CASSRQGAGETQYF.

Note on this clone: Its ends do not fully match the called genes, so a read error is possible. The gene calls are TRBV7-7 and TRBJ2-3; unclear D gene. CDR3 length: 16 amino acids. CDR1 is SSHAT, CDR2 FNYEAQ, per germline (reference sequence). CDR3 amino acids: CASSSGSTWGTDTQYF. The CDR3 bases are TGTGCTAGCAGTTCCGGGTCCACCTGGGGCACAGATACGCAGTATTTT. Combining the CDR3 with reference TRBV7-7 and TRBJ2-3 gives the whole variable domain GAGVSQSPRYKVTKRGQDVTLRCDPISSHATLYWYQQALGQGPEFLTYFNYEAQPDKSGLPSDRFSAERPEGSISTLTIQRTEQRDSAMYRCASSSGSTWGTDTQYFGPGTRLTVL.

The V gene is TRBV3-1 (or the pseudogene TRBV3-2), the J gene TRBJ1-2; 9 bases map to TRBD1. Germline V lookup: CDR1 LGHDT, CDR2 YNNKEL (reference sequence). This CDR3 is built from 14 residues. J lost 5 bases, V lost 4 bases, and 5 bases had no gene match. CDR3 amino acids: CASSPSTGGYGYTF. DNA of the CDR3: TGTGCCAGCAGCCCGTCGACAGGGGGTTATGGCTACACCTTC.

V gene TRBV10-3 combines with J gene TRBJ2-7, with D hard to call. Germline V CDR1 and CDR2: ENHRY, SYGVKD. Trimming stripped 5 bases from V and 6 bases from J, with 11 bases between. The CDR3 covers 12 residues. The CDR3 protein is CAISFPGVEQYF. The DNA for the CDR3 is TGTGCCATCAGTTTCCCGGGTGTCGAGCAGTACTTC.

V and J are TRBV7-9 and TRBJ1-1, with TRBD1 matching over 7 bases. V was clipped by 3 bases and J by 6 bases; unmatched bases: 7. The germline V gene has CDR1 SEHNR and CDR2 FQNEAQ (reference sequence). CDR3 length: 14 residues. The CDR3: CASSLTGQAAEAFF. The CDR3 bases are TGTGCCAGCAGCTTGACCGGACAGGCGGCTGAAGCTTTCTTT.

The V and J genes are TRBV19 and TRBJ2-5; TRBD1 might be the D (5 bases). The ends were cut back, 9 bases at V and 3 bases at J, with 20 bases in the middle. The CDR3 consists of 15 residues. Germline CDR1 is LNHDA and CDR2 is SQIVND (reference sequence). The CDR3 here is CARNKRTKVEETQYF. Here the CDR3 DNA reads TGTGCCAGGAACAAAAGGACAAAAGTCGAAGAGACCCAGTACTTC. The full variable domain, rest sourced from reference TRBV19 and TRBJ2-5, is DGGITQSPKYLFRKEGQNVTLSCEQNLNHDAMYWYRQDPGQGLRLIYYSQIVNDFQKGDIAEGYSVSREKKESFPLTVTSAQKNPTAFYLCARNKRTKVEETQYFGPGTRLLVL.

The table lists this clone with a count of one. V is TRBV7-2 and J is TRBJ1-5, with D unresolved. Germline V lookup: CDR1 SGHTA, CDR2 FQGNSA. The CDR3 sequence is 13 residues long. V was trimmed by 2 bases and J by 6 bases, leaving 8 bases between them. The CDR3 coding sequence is TGTGCCAGCAGCTTACAGATTGGTCAGCCCCAGCATTTT. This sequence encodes CASSLQIGQPQHF. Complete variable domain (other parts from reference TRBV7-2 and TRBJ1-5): GAGVSQSPSNKVTEKGKDVELRCDPISGHTALYWYRQSLGQGLEFLIYFQGNSAPDKSGLPSDRFSAERTGGSVSTLTIQRTQQEDSAVYLCASSLQIGQPQHFGDGTRLSIL.

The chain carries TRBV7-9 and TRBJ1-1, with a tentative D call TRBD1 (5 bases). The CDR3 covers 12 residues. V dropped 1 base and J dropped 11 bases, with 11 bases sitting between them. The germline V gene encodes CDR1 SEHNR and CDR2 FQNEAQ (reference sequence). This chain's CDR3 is CASSLERGGAFF. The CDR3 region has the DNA TGTGCCAGCAGCTTAGAAAGGGGTGGGGCTTTCTTT.

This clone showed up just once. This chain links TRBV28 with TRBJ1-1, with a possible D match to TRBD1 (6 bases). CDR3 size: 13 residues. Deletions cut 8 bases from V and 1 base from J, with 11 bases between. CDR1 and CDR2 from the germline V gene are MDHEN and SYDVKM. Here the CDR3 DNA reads TGTGCCAGCGTGGGGGGGGCGAACACTGAAGCTTTCTTT. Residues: CASVGGANTEAFF.